This entry is about one TCR beta chain. Its antigen is currently unknown. The germline V gene has CDR1 KGHSH and CDR2 LQKENI. V shed 6 bases and J 0 bases; nucleotides not matched to a gene: 6. The CDR3 is 15 residues long. 60 Vbeta and 13 Jbeta primers were used in PCR. Clones were sequenced by immunoSEQ multiplex PCR, and TCRdb holds only the in-frame ones, with some missing. The repertoire consists of 45,000 to 65,000 clones, with about 71% occurring once and the leading ten covering 20% to 25%. The data were taken from a study of cytomegalovirus exposure and HLA in healthy donors. Study-level points and caveats: Links to common viral pathogens appeared, in a later analysis, for several of the most significant clusters.

The sequence came from a woman in her 50s in good health and CMV-seropositive. Specimen: PBMCs. The chain has TRBV18 and TRBJ1-2, with 8 bases that match TRBD1. The chain's CDR3 is CASSTGTGANYGYTF. The CDR3 coding sequence is TGTGCCAGCTCCACGGGGACAGGAGCTAACTATGGCTACACCTTC. The full variable domain, with the rest looked up from reference TRBV18 and TRBJ1-2, is NAGVMQNPRHLVRRRGQEARLRCSPMKGHSHVYWYRQLPEEGLKFMVYLQKENIIDESGMPKERFSAEFPKEGPSILRIQQVVRGDSAAYFCASSTGTGANYGYTFGSGTRLTVV.